This paragraph covers one T cell receptor (beta chain) sequence. What this receptor recognizes is not known. For each CD8+ T cell subset, flow sorting was done in triplicate, and under 350,000 cells per subset went directly into RLT lysis buffer. To keep memory contaminants out, a stringent definition of naive CD8+ T cells was applied: CD45RO-CCR7+CD27+CD95-. Peripheral blood mononuclear cells were isolated from buffy coats by standard density gradient centrifugation. A FACSAria III was used to flow-sort naive CXCR3-negative and CXCR3-positive CD8+ T cells. An RNeasy Mini Kit was used to extract total RNA from the sorted cells. The germline V gene sets CDR1 to MDHEN and CDR2 to SYDVKM. From cysteine to phenylalanine, the CDR3 is 15 amino acids long. DNA is not on record. The sample was run on a NextSeq 550. The Human TCR Profiling Kit (MiLaboratory) was used to make UMI-labeled 5' RACE TRB cDNA libraries. The full amount of extracted RNA was used for cDNA synthesis, and the full amount of resulting cDNA was used for PCR amplification. Libraries were prepared in parallel with an identical number of PCR cycles. The authors' analysis ran thus. With a requirement of at least two reads per UMI, MIGEC and MiXCR extracted about 50,000 +/- 10,000 unique UMI-labeled TRB cDNA molecules per library. Each library averaged 40,000 +/- 10,000 functional in-frame TRB CDR3 nucleotide clonotypes without stop codons. Diversity metrics, including normalized Shannon-Wiener and Chao1, were computed in VDJtools after downsampling to 5000 UMI-labeled TRB molecules per sample. VDJtools computed clonotype-size-weighted physicochemical properties of the central five CDR3 residues: interaction energy, strength, volume and Kidera factor 4. The reads, reprocessed by TCRdb, yield one row per CDR3 protein sequence and no DNA. The authors' filters were not applied to this entry. The table of this sample itemizes 35,000 to 45,000 distinct CDR3 sequences. The ten largest clonotypes hold approximately 1.9% of the sample.

This sample was included in a study of CXCR3-negative and CXCR3-positive naive CD8 T cells (dated by TCRdb to between 2018 and 2020). Turning to the overall study: In total, 130 million to 150 million TRB reads were obtained, which works out to roughly 1.5 +/- 0.3 million reads per library. Diversity and physicochemical repertoire analyses were performed on about a dozen donors pooled from two independent experiments. TRBV-TRBJ cluster analysis included naive subsets from roughly 5 donors and memory cells from 3 donors. Broad study findings and their caveats: Both naive subsets had comparably high repertoire diversity, while memory CD8+ T cells had much lower repertoire diversity. TRB CDR3s from CXCR3-positive naive cells showed higher hydrophobicity (lower Kidera factor 4), lower energy, and higher strength and volume indices than CXCR3-negative naive cells. Because CXCR3 expression was partially decreased after cryopreservation, freshly isolated PBMCs were used for most assays. Because surface CD5, which is linked to self-reactivity in mice, was comparable between the naive subsets, TCR interaction strength was also inferred from the physicochemical properties of TRB CDR3s. TRBV-TRBJ usage was similar between naive CXCR3-negative and CXCR3-positive cells from the same donor, while memory cells showed distinct patterns.

Here the chain combines TRBV28 and TRBJ2-7; TCRdb's D call of TRBD1 is untestable without DNA. The sequence derives from a human donor in good health. Some clones in this sample may be carry-over from other donors' samples. The source material was naive CXCR3- CD8+ T cells from blood. In light of the paper, this sample's cell subset or site label describes: CD45RO-CCR7+CD27+CD95- naive CD8+ T cells lacking CXCR3 (TNR3-). The CDR3 has the sequence CASSLGAGGFYEQYF.